Below, 4 T cell receptor beta chains from the same sample are listed, as sequenced in a study of HIV-infected patients and healthy controls. 500 ng RNA was reverse transcribed with alpha and beta constant-region primers. Using multiplexing indices, alpha and beta chain libraries were generated apart by chain-specific third strand synthesis. In TCRdb, the 5' RACE reads were re-called with MiXCR into one record per CDR3 protein. Of about 16,000 distinct CDR3 sequences listed, 9.4% are singletons. Whole blood was used without fractionation, so all unsorted peripheral T cells were included. Sample: blood. The receptors come from an adult in good health.

In this sample, this clonotype is medium-sized. The chain couples TRBV5-1 to TRBJ1-1; no definite D call. V lost 0 bases, J lost 6 bases, and 9 bases lay in between. The CDR3 length is 13 residues. Germline loops: CDR1 SGHRS, CDR2 YFSETQ. In DNA form, the CDR3 reads TGCGCCAGCAGCTTGGCACTTGGATCTGAAGCTTTCTTT. This gives the protein CASSLALGSEAFF.

This clonotype has at least ten counts. This chain uses TRBV10-3 with TRBJ2-7; unclear D gene. CDR1 and CDR2 (germline): ENHRY, SYGVKD. V was shortened by 4 bases and J by 2 bases, with 12 bases between the two germline ends. CDR3 length: 14 residues. The CDR3 DNA is TGTGCCATCAGTGGAAATATAGGGCCCTACGAGCAGTACTTC. Protein sequence: CAISGNIGPYEQYF.

This clonotype has a count of ten or more. The V call is TRBV7-2, the J call TRBJ2-5; tentative D call: TRBD2 (6 bases). V lost 4 bases and J lost 7, with 19 bases in between. CDR3 length equals 15 residues. Germline CDR1 SGHTA, CDR2 FQGNSA. The CDR3 loop reads CASSSRGPSEGTQYF. The CDR3 nucleotides are TGTGCCAGCAGCTCGCGGGGACCATCGGAGGGGACCCAGTACTTC.

This chain links TRBV19 with TRBJ2-3, with D hard to call. Germline CDR1 reads LNHDA; CDR2 reads SQIVND (reference sequence). The CDR3 length is 15 residues. V was pared by 9 bases and J by 2 bases, with 18 bases between. This CDR3 is CARKPRVYYTDTQYF. Here the CDR3 DNA reads TGTGCCAGGAAGCCTCGGGTTTACTACACAGATACGCAGTATTTT.